One and the same sample provided the 27 T cell receptor beta chains below, sequenced in a study of cytomegalovirus exposure and HLA in healthy donors. The PCR made use of 60 Vbeta and 13 Jbeta primers. The method was immunoSEQ multiplex PCR; TCRdb's version includes in-frame clones alone and lacks a portion of them. The repertoire has about 120,000 clones, 80% of them found once; the top ten carry more than 8%. Sequencing was done on a sample of PBMCs. The receptors derive from a man younger than 40 in good health and CMV-seropositive.

This clone was seen more than once but under ten times. The chain uses TRBV19 and TRBJ2-4, with D tentatively TRBD2 (6 bases). The length of the CDR3 is 15 residues. V was shortened by 6 bases and J by 1 base, with 13 bases between the two germline ends. CDR1 and CDR2 from the germline V gene are LNHDA and SQIVND (reference sequence). CDR3 loop: CASRQDGGAKNIQYF. The DNA of the CDR3 is TGTGCCAGTAGGCAGGATGGAGGGGCCAAAAACATTCAGTACTTC.

The CDR3 sequence: CASSLSGDNYGYTF. The CDR3 nucleotides are TGTGCCAGCAGCTTGTCAGGGGACAACTATGGCTACACCTTC. The rearrangement links TRBV11-2 to TRBJ1-2; TRBD1 is a possible D gene (6 bases). V was cut by 3 bases and J by 2 bases, with 10 bases left in between. The CDR3 contains 14 residues. Germline loops: CDR1 SGHAT, CDR2 FQNNGV.

Concerning this clone itself: One end of the junction varies from germline; a read error may be responsible. In DNA, the CDR3 is TGTTCCAGCAGCTTAGGGCAGGGGGCTTCTGGAAACACCATATATTTT. It translates to CSSSLGQGASGNTIYF. The gene calls are TRBV7-9 and TRBJ1-3; the match to TRBD1 covers 8 bases. The CDR3 spans 16 residues. Germline V gene lookup returns CDR1 SEHNR and CDR2 FQNEAQ (reference sequence).

The chain couples TRBV28 to TRBJ2-5; 10 bases match TRBD1. The CDR3 runs 15 residues. CDR1 is MDHEN, CDR2 SYDVKM, per germline. Trimming cost V 8 bases and J 0 bases; bases outside gene matches: 6. CDR3 DNA: TGTGCCAGCGCCGGCGGGACAGGGGACCAAGAGACCCAGTACTTC. Translation: CASAGGTGDQETQYF.

Points on this clone: The junction departs from the called germline gene at one end, perhaps through a read error. The chain combines TRBV7-9 with TRBJ1-1, with 8 bases lining up with TRBD1. The CDR3 spans 12 residues. The germline CDR1 and CDR2 sequences are SEHNR and FQNEAQ (reference sequence). The CDR3 loop reads CSSSSGGPEAFF. The CDR3 DNA reads TGTTCCAGCAGCTCAGGGGGCCCTGAAGCTTTCTTT.

The chain joins TRBV29-1 to TRBJ2-3; maybe TRBD2 (5 bases). Germline loops: CDR1 SQVTM, CDR2 ANQGSEA. With 3 bases removed from V and 5 bases from J, the gap between germline ends came to 12 bases. The CDR3 is 13 residues long. Here the CDR3 reads CSVEDFSGDTQYF. The CDR3 bases are TGCAGCGTTGAGGACTTCTCGGGAGATACGCAGTATTTT.

The chain employs TRBV14 and TRBJ1-6; TRBD1 agrees at 8 bases. V shed 1 base and J 3 bases; nucleotides not matched to a gene: 11. Germline loops: CDR1 SGHDN, CDR2 FVKESK. This CDR3 has 19 residues. The CDR3: CASSQGLFGTGDYNSPLHF. As DNA, the CDR3 is TGTGCCAGCAGCCAAGGTCTTTTCGGGACAGGCGACTATAATTCACCCCTCCACTTT. Full variable domain (rest looked up from reference TRBV14 and TRBJ1-6): EAGVTQFPSHSVIEKGQTVTLRCDPISGHDNLYWYRRVMGKEIKFLLHFVKESKQDESGMPNNRFLAERTGGTYSTLKVQPAELEDSGVYFCASSQGLFGTGDYNSPLHFGNGTRLTVT.

With respect to this clone: Other DNA sequences of this sample code for an identical CDR3. The chain recombines TRBV6-5 with TRBJ1-1; no reliable D call. The CDR3 consists of 15 residues. CDR1 MNHEY and CDR2 SVGAGI come from the germline V gene. V lost 0 bases, J lost 0 bases, and 8 bases lay in between. CDR3 nucleotides: TGTGCCAGCAGTTACTCACGAGGTATGAACACTGAAGCTTTCTTT. Protein sequence: CASSYSRGMNTEAFF.

The chain links TRBV4-1 to TRBJ1-2; TRBD1 is a possible D gene (5 bases). Germline V lookup: CDR1 MGHRA, CDR2 YSYEKL. V was clipped by 2 bases and J by 4 bases, with 20 bases between them. CDR3 length: 17 amino acids. This chain's CDR3 is CASSQQLQTRGFYGYTF. For the CDR3, the DNA is TGCGCCAGCAGCCAACAACTACAGACCCGGGGGTTCTATGGCTACACCTTC.

The chain combines TRBV7-3 with TRBJ2-3; 7 nucleotides agree with TRBD1. The CDR3 totals 14 residues. Germline V gene data show CDR1 as SGHTA and CDR2 as FQGTGA. V dropped 5 bases and J dropped 4; count of bases not matched to a gene: 6. CDR3 nucleotides: TGTGCCAGCAGCCTAGCACAGGGGTCAGATACGCAGTATTTT. Translated, it gives CASSLAQGSDTQYF. The complete variable domain, with remaining parts taken from reference TRBV7-3 and TRBJ2-3, reads GAGVSQTPSNKVTEKGKYVELRCDPISGHTALYWYRQSLGQGPEFLIYFQGTGAADDSGLPNDRFFAVRPEGSVSTLKIQRTERGDSAVYLCASSLAQGSDTQYFGPGTRLTVL.

The rearrangement joins TRBV10-3 to TRBJ1-6, with D possibly matching TRBD1 (6 bases). The CDR3 totals 14 residues. Per the germline V gene, CDR1 is ENHRY and CDR2 is SYGVKD. Trimming stripped 7 bases from V and 9 bases from J, with 16 bases between. DNA of the CDR3: TGTGCCATCAAACGGGACACCCGGGGTTCACCCCTCCACTTT. Residues: CAIKRDTRGSPLHF.

This clone was seen a single time. The rearrangement joins TRBV4-2 to TRBJ2-2; D ambiguous. V was pared by 2 bases and J by 8 bases, with 3 bases between. Germline V gene data show CDR1 as LGHNA and CDR2 as YNFKEQ. CDR3 length equals 11 residues. CDR3 sequence reads: CASSQLGELFF. DNA of the CDR3: TGTGCCAGCAGCCAACTGGGGGAGCTGTTTTTT.

This chain uses TRBV21-1 with TRBJ2-7; TRBD1, the table's D call, lacks a check against the DNA. TRBV21-1 is shown as a pseudogene. The CDR3 loop spans 14 amino acids. CDR3 nucleotide sequence: TGTGCCAGCAGCCCCAGGGGAACCGGTGGGGAGCAGTACTTC. The encoded protein is CASSPRGTGGEQYF.

This chain uses TRBV5-8 with TRBJ2-7; no clear D. This CDR3 spans 15 amino acids. V was clipped by 4 bases and J by 2 bases, with 16 bases between them. Germline CDR1 SGHTS, CDR2 YDEGEE. The CDR3 here is CASSQLLIKPYEQYF. As DNA, the CDR3 is TGTGCCAGCAGCCAACTCCTAATTAAACCCTACGAGCAGTACTTC.

This chain uses TRBV19 with TRBJ1-5; possibly TRBD1 for D (6 bases). The CDR3 has 13 residues. Trimming shortened V by 5 bases and J by 6 bases, and 11 bases separated the two germline ends. The germline V gene encodes CDR1 LNHDA and CDR2 SQIVND (reference sequence). The CDR3 nucleotides read TGTGCCAGTAGTGAACAGGGATCTCAGCCCCAGCATTTT. This encodes CASSEQGSQPQHF. Complete variable domain (other parts from reference TRBV19 and TRBJ1-5): DGGITQSPKYLFRKEGQNVTLSCEQNLNHDAMYWYRQDPGQGLRLIYYSQIVNDFQKGDIAEGYSVSREKKESFPLTVTSAQKNPTAFYLCASSEQGSQPQHFGDGTRLSIL.

There are a few counts of this clone. The V gene is TRBV12-5, the J gene TRBJ2-3; the match to TRBD2 covers 9 bases. The CDR3 has 15 residues. With 6 bases clipped from V and 4 bases from J, the junction kept 8 bases outside the gene matches. The germline V gene has CDR1 LGHNT and CDR2 FRNRAP. The CDR3: CASGGSGGWSDTQYF. The CDR3 DNA reads TGTGCTAGTGGGGGCAGCGGGGGGTGGTCAGATACGCAGTATTTT. The full variable domain, with the rest looked up from reference TRBV12-5 and TRBJ2-3, is DARVTQTPRHKVTEMGQEVTMRCQPILGHNTVFWYRQTMMQGLELLAYFRNRAPLDDSGMPKDRFSAEMPDATLATLKIQPSEPRDSAVYFCASGGSGGWSDTQYFGPGTRLTVL.

With regard to this clone: Mismatch with germline at one junction end may stem from a read error. This chain joins TRBV18 and TRBJ2-6; D may be TRBD1 (5 bases). Germline V gene data show CDR1 as KGHSH and CDR2 as LQKENI. The CDR3 has 17 amino acids. As DNA, the CDR3 is TGTGCCAGCTCACCGTTCAGCTCGCAGGGCAAAACCAACGGCCTGACTTTC. Translation gives CASSPFSSQGKTNGLTF.

This chain joins TRBV6-1 and TRBJ1-6, with TRBD1 matching 9 bases. Germline CDR1 and CDR2: MNHNS and SASEGT. The CDR3 loop spans 15 amino acids. The V and J ends lost 5 bases and 7 bases, in that order; junction bases with no gene match: 6. CDR3 amino acids: CASSLRTGVNSPLHF. The CDR3 nucleotides are TGTGCCAGCAGTTTACGGACAGGGGTAAATTCACCCCTCCACTTT.

This chain uses TRBV27 with TRBJ1-4, with 8 bases that match TRBD1. CDR3 size: 14 residues. V shed 6 bases and J 5 bases; nucleotides not matched to a gene: 5. The germline V gene encodes CDR1 MNHEY and CDR2 SMNVEV (reference sequence). CDR3 in DNA: TGTGCCAGCAGGCCAACAGGGGGGAATGAAAAACTGTTTTTT. This codes for CASRPTGGNEKLFF.

The rearrangement uses TRBV4-1 and TRBJ2-5; D is perhaps TRBD1 (7 bases). The length of the CDR3 is 14 residues. The V and J ends lost 4 bases and 4 bases respectively, with 13 bases between them. Germline V gives CDR1 MGHRA, CDR2 YSYEKL. The CDR3 sequence is CASSRNRGGETQYF. CDR3 bases: TGCGCCAGCAGCCGGAACAGGGGAGGAGAGACCCAGTACTTC.

The chain carries TRBV14 and TRBJ2-7; possibly TRBD2 for D (6 bases). Trimming left V 4 bases short and J 2 bases short, with 15 bases between. This CDR3 spans 15 amino acids. The V gene's germline CDR1 is SGHDN and CDR2 FVKESK. CDR3 nucleotides: TGTGCCAGCAGCCCCCTGAGGAGGGGACCCTACGAGCAGTACTTC. Its translation: CASSPLRRGPYEQYF. Full variable domain (outside the CDR3, taken from reference TRBV14 and TRBJ2-7): EAGVTQFPSHSVIEKGQTVTLRCDPISGHDNLYWYRRVMGKEIKFLLHFVKESKQDESGMPNNRFLAERTGGTYSTLKVQPAELEDSGVYFCASSPLRRGPYEQYFGPGTRLTVT.

V usage is TRBV28 and J usage is TRBJ2-7; 7 nucleotides agree with TRBD1. J gave up 1 base and V 5 bases, and 14 bases lay outside the gene matches. The CDR3 spans 17 residues. Looked up from germline, CDR1 is MDHEN and CDR2 is SYDVKM. CDR3 in DNA: TGTGCCAGCAGTCCTATATCAACAGGGGTTCGGTCCTACGAGCAGTACTTC. Its translation: CASSPISTGVRSYEQYF. Full variable domain (rest looked up from reference TRBV28 and TRBJ2-7): DVKVTQSSRYLVKRTGEKVFLECVQDMDHENMFWYRQDPGLGLRLIYFSYDVKMKEKGDIPEGYSVSREKKERFSLILESASTNQTSMYLCASSPISTGVRSYEQYFGPGTRLTVT.

V usage is TRBV10-2 and J usage is TRBJ2-3, with TRBD1 as a possible D gene (6 bases). Between the trimmed V and J ends, which lost 3 bases and 3 bases, there was a span of 10 bases. The CDR3 is 14 residues long. The V gene's germline CDR1 is WSHSY and CDR2 SAAADI. CDR3 region: CASSEAGATDTQYF. The CDR3 coding sequence is TGCGCCAGCAGTGAAGCAGGGGCGACAGATACGCAGTATTTT.

This chain joins TRBV23-1 and TRBJ2-1; TRBD1 is a possible D gene (5 bases). TRBV23-1 is designated an ORF whose function remains uncertain. Trimming pared 1 base from V and 4 bases from J, leaving 14 bases between. This CDR3 comprises 16 residues. The CDR3 here is CASSQCVGPAYNEQFF. CDR3 nucleotides: TGCGCCAGCAGTCAATGTGTGGGGCCCGCTTACAATGAGCAGTTCTTC.

This chain joins TRBV5-1 and TRBJ1-6; the D gene is possibly TRBD1 (5 bases). Germline CDR1 reads SGHRS; CDR2 reads YFSETQ. V lost 0 bases and J lost 4, with 14 bases in between. This CDR3 comprises 17 residues. This CDR3 is CASSLGTGPPYNSPLHF. The CDR3 DNA reads as TGCGCCAGCAGCTTGGGTACAGGCCCACCTTATAATTCACCCCTCCACTTT.

This rearrangement joins TRBV30 to TRBJ2-7; TRBD2 matches at 8 bases. The CDR3 spans 15 residues. The junction had 11 bases not matched to a gene; V was cut back by 2 bases and J by 5 bases. CDR1 and CDR2 (germline): GTSNPN, SVGIG (reference sequence). The CDR3 protein is CAWSLPSGGVHEQYF. As DNA, the CDR3 is TGTGCCTGGAGTCTACCGTCGGGGGGGGTTCACGAGCAGTACTTC.

A few counts support this clone. V usage is TRBV6-1 and J usage is TRBJ2-7, with D hard to call. The CDR3 has 13 residues. Germline CDR1 reads MNHNS; CDR2 reads SASEGT. Trimming took 4 bases from V and 3 from J, leaving 10 bases between them. CDR3 region: CASSASIDYEQYF. In DNA form, the CDR3 reads TGTGCCAGCAGTGCAAGCATAGACTACGAGCAGTACTTC.